These T cell receptor beta chains were read from a single sample in a study of shared T cell receptors in the human thymus. Data came from immunoSEQ multiplex PCR; TCRdb stores just in-frame clones and leaves some out. The sample lists some 700,000 clones, 80% to 90% seen once, with roughly 0.01% in the top ten. The data were also submitted as part of a second study, on human thymus T cells.

Sequenced: thymocytes. All receptors derive from a girl less than two years old with a congenital heart defect. The CDR3 runs from the conserved cysteine through the conserved F or W. The order of the fields is clone size, J gene, D gene, V gene, CDR3 protein, CDR3 DNA. The D gene is left open where the match is weak. Clone size is not always given. Where it is, it says once, few, many or a class for expanded clones.

clone size: NA; J gene: TRBJ2-4; D gene: NA; V gene: TRBV4-1; CDR3 protein: CASSPAGSTGTAKNIQYF; CDR3 DNA: TGCGCCAGCAGCCCAGCCGGGAGTACCGGGACAGCCAAAAACATTCAGTACTTC
clone size: NA; J gene: TRBJ2-5; D gene: TRBD2; V gene: TRBV9; CDR3 protein: CASSVAGGPSGETQYF; CDR3 DNA: TGTGCCAGCAGCGTAGCTGGGGGGCCTAGCGGGGAGACCCAGTACTTC
clone size: NA; J gene: TRBJ2-5; D gene: TRBD2; V gene: TRBV7-2; CDR3 protein: CASSRAFSGIETQYF; CDR3 DNA: TGTGCCAGCAGCCGGGCGTTTAGCGGGATAGAGACCCAGTACTTC
clone size: NA; J gene: TRBJ2-1; D gene: TRBD2; V gene: TRBV2; CDR3 protein: CASTAGGARLDSYNEQFF; CDR3 DNA: TGTGCCAGCACCGCGGGGGGGGCGAGGTTAGATTCCTACAATGAGCAGTTCTTC
clone size: NA; J gene: TRBJ2-1; D gene: TRBD2; V gene: TRBV4-1; CDR3 protein: CASSQGAGEQFF; CDR3 DNA: TGCGCCAGCAGCCAAGGAGCGGGGGAGCAGTTCTTC
clone size: NA; J gene: TRBJ2-7; D gene: TRBD2; V gene: TRBV10-2; CDR3 protein: CASSGKGLAGLYEQYF; CDR3 DNA: TGCGCCAGCAGCGGAAAGGGACTAGCGGGGCTCTACGAGCAGTACTTC
clone size: few; J gene: TRBJ1-4; D gene: NA; V gene: TRBV5-6; CDR3 protein: CASSPTSTNEKLFF; CDR3 DNA: TGTGCCAGCAGCCCAACATCAACTAATGAAAAACTGTTTTTT
clone size: few; J gene: TRBJ2-3; D gene: TRBD1; V gene: TRBV4-3; CDR3 protein: CASSEPPPPGQGADTQYF; CDR3 DNA: TGCGCCAGCAGCGAACCCCCTCCCCCGGGACAGGGGGCAGATACGCAGTATTTT
clone size: NA; J gene: TRBJ1-1; D gene: NA; V gene: TRBV6-1; CDR3 protein: CASSEGGGKGAFF; CDR3 DNA: TGTGCCAGCAGTGAAGGGGGGGGAAAGGGAGCTTTCTTT
clone size: NA; J gene: TRBJ1-4; D gene: TRBD1; V gene: TRBV6-5; CDR3 protein: CASSYYRTGVHEKLFF; CDR3 DNA: TGTGCCAGCAGTTACTACCGAACAGGGGTTCATGAAAAACTGTTTTTT
clone size: NA; J gene: TRBJ2-7; D gene: TRBD2; V gene: TRBV7-9; CDR3 protein: CASSSGTSGAPYEQYF; CDR3 DNA: TGTGCCAGCAGCTCCGGGACTAGCGGGGCTCCCTACGAGCAGTACTTC
clone size: NA; J gene: TRBJ1-6; D gene: NA; V gene: TRBV7-9; CDR3 protein: CASSLGSSRGRCGSPLHF; CDR3 DNA: TGTGCCAGCAGCTTAGGATCATCCCGGGGAAGGTGTGGTTCACCCCTCCACTTT
clone size: NA; J gene: TRBJ1-2; D gene: TRBD1; V gene: TRBV7-9; CDR3 protein: CASSLARTGANYGYTF; CDR3 DNA: TGTGCCAGCAGCTTAGCGAGGACAGGCGCTAACTATGGCTACACCTTC
clone size: NA; J gene: TRBJ1-2; D gene: NA; V gene: TRBV29-1; CDR3 protein: CSVGRRDGYTF; CDR3 DNA: TGCAGCGTGGGGAGGAGGGATGGCTACACCTTC
clone size: NA; J gene: TRBJ1-4; D gene: TRBD1; V gene: TRBV29-1; CDR3 protein: CSTRQGGDEKLFF; CDR3 DNA: TGCAGCACTAGACAGGGGGGCGATGAAAAACTGTTTTTT
clone size: NA; J gene: TRBJ2-5; D gene: TRBD2; V gene: TRBV5-8; CDR3 protein: CASSLKIRLAVFEETQYF; CDR3 DNA: TGTGCCAGCAGCTTGAAAATCCGACTAGCGGTTTTCGAAGAGACCCAGTACTTC
clone size: NA; J gene: TRBJ2-1; D gene: TRBD2; V gene: TRBV9; CDR3 protein: CASSLRGGSYNEQFF; CDR3 DNA: TGTGCCAGCAGCTTACGGGGGGGTTCCTACAATGAGCAGTTCTTC
clone size: NA; J gene: TRBJ1-2; D gene: NA; V gene: TRBV5-1; CDR3 protein: CASSFEAPYYGYTF; CDR3 DNA: TGCGCCAGCAGCTTTGAAGCGCCCTACTATGGCTACACCTTC
clone size: NA; J gene: TRBJ2-7; D gene: NA; V gene: TRBV6-5; CDR3 protein: CASRLAGFDEQYF; CDR3 DNA: TGTGCCAGCAGACTAGCCGGATTCGACGAGCAGTACTTC
clone size: NA; J gene: TRBJ1-1; D gene: NA; V gene: TRBV25-1; CDR3 protein: CASSERGYRLNTEAFF; CDR3 DNA: TGTGCCAGCAGTGAAAGGGGGTACCGCTTAAACACTGAAGCTTTCTTT
clone size: NA; J gene: TRBJ1-5; D gene: NA; V gene: TRBV10-2; CDR3 protein: CASSERRDSSQPQHF; CDR3 DNA: TGCGCCAGCAGTGAGAGGAGGGATAGTTCTCAGCCCCAGCATTTT
clone size: NA; J gene: TRBJ2-5; D gene: NA; V gene: TRBV5-1; CDR3 protein: CASSLNPTRPYPRETQYF; CDR3 DNA: TGCGCCAGCAGCTTGAACCCGACTAGGCCATACCCGCGAGAGACCCAGTACTTC
clone size: NA; J gene: TRBJ1-6; D gene: TRBD1; V gene: TRBV5-6; CDR3 protein: CASSNNNRGRGSPLHF; CDR3 DNA: TGTGCCAGCAGCAACAACAACAGGGGGCGCGGATCACCCCTCCACTTT
clone size: NA; J gene: TRBJ2-1; D gene: NA; V gene: TRBV20-1; CDR3 protein: CSARDYVGTFF; CDR3 DNA: TGCAGTGCACGAGACTACGTTGGAACGTTCTTC
clone size: NA; J gene: TRBJ2-5; D gene: TRBD1; V gene: TRBV18; CDR3 protein: CASSLRDSRQETQYF; CDR3 DNA: TGTGCCAGCTCACTCCGGGACAGCCGTCAAGAGACCCAGTACTTC
clone size: NA; J gene: TRBJ1-1; D gene: NA; V gene: TRBV19; CDR3 protein: CASSIKDRNTEAFF; CDR3 DNA: TGTGCCAGTAGTATAAAAGACAGGAACACTGAAGCTTTCTTT
clone size: NA; J gene: TRBJ2-1; D gene: NA; V gene: TRBV6-6; CDR3 protein: CASSYRLRGGIDEQFF; CDR3 DNA: TGTGCCAGCAGTTACAGGTTGAGGGGGGGCATTGATGAGCAGTTCTTC
clone size: NA; J gene: TRBJ1-1; D gene: NA; V gene: TRBV6-1; CDR3 protein: CASSEPARQRRTEAFF; CDR3 DNA: TGTGCCAGCAGTGAACCGGCCCGACAGCGCCGAACTGAAGCTTTCTTT
clone size: once; J gene: TRBJ1-4; D gene: NA; V gene: TRBV7-6; CDR3 protein: CASSLGGSLNEKLFF; CDR3 DNA: TGTGCCAGCAGCTTAGGGGGCTCTCTTAATGAAAAACTGTTTTTT
clone size: once; J gene: TRBJ1-2; D gene: NA; V gene: TRBV5-1; CDR3 protein: CASSNSRVWGYTF; CDR3 DNA: TGCGCCAGCAGCAACTCCAGGGTGTGGGGCTACACCTTC
clone size: NA; J gene: TRBJ2-2; D gene: TRBD1; V gene: TRBV2; CDR3 protein: CASRTGSTGELFF; CDR3 DNA: TGTGCCAGCCGGACAGGGAGCACCGGGGAGCTGTTTTTT
clone size: NA; J gene: TRBJ1-2; D gene: NA; V gene: TRBV5-6; CDR3 protein: CASLQAIGSYGYTF; CDR3 DNA: TGTGCCAGCCTCCAGGCAATAGGGAGCTATGGCTACACCTTC
clone size: NA; J gene: TRBJ1-3; D gene: TRBD1; V gene: TRBV16; CDR3 protein: CASSLIDREWRHSGNTIYF; CDR3 DNA: TGTGCCAGCAGCCTCATTGACAGGGAATGGCGCCACTCTGGAAACACCATATATTTT
clone size: NA; J gene: TRBJ2-7; D gene: TRBD1; V gene: TRBV11-3; CDR3 protein: CASSLGQGPPYEQYF; CDR3 DNA: TGTGCCAGCAGCTTAGGACAGGGGCCTCCCTACGAGCAGTACTTC
clone size: few; J gene: TRBJ1-2; D gene: TRBD1; V gene: TRBV6-5; CDR3 protein: CASSRTGAAYGYTF; CDR3 DNA: TGTGCCAGCAGTCGGACAGGGGCCGCCTATGGCTACACCTTC
clone size: NA; J gene: TRBJ2-6; D gene: TRBD1; V gene: TRBV28; CDR3 protein: CASSLPSTGVNSANVLTF; CDR3 DNA: TGTGCCAGCAGTTTACCCTCGACAGGGGTTAACTCGGCCAACGTCCTGACTTTC
clone size: NA; J gene: TRBJ2-5; D gene: TRBD1; V gene: TRBV18; CDR3 protein: CASSPHEGQTEETQYF; CDR3 DNA: TGTGCCAGCTCGCCCCATGAGGGACAGACTGAAGAGACCCAGTACTTC
clone size: NA; J gene: TRBJ1-5; D gene: NA; V gene: TRBV7-9; CDR3 protein: CASSPGGGFNQPQHF; CDR3 DNA: TGTGCCAGCAGCCCTGGGGGGGGATTTAATCAGCCCCAGCATTTT
clone size: NA; J gene: TRBJ2-2; D gene: TRBD1; V gene: TRBV6-5; CDR3 protein: CASSPGTDTGELFF; CDR3 DNA: TGTGCCAGCAGCCCCGGGACAGACACCGGGGAGCTGTTTTTT
clone size: NA; J gene: TRBJ2-7; D gene: TRBD2; V gene: TRBV4-1; CDR3 protein: CASSQGTSGGIPYEQYF; CDR3 DNA: TGCGCCAGCAGCCAAGGGACTAGCGGGGGGATACCCTACGAGCAGTACTTC
clone size: NA; J gene: TRBJ1-4; D gene: NA; V gene: TRBV19; CDR3 protein: CASSKPGGPNEKLFF; CDR3 DNA: TGTGCCAGTAGTAAGCCCGGGGGGCCTAATGAAAAACTGTTTTTT
clone size: NA; J gene: TRBJ2-7; D gene: NA; V gene: TRBV5-8; CDR3 protein: CASPIYEQYF; CDR3 DNA: TGTGCCAGCCCCATCTACGAGCAGTACTTC
clone size: NA; J gene: TRBJ2-7; D gene: NA; V gene: TRBV5-3; CDR3 protein: CARSFYGGEQYF; CDR3 DNA: TGTGCCAGAAGCTTTTACGGGGGCGAGCAGTACTTC
clone size: once; J gene: TRBJ1-3; D gene: NA; V gene: TRBV7-2; CDR3 protein: CASSLGHSGNTIYF; CDR3 DNA: TGTGCCAGCAGCTTAGGGCACTCTGGAAACACCATATATTTT
clone size: NA; J gene: TRBJ1-2; D gene: TRBD1; V gene: TRBV28; CDR3 protein: CASSNPTQGPKEGYTF; CDR3 DNA: TGTGCCAGCAGCAATCCCACACAGGGGCCCAAAGAGGGCTACACCTTC
clone size: NA; J gene: TRBJ1-4; D gene: NA; V gene: TRBV30; CDR3 protein: CAWSVTGVNEKLFF; CDR3 DNA: TGTGCCTGGAGTGTAACCGGGGTGAATGAAAAACTGTTTTTT
clone size: NA; J gene: TRBJ1-4; D gene: NA; V gene: TRBV14; CDR3 protein: CASSQDLEDSTNEKLFF; CDR3 DNA: TGTGCCAGCAGCCAAGATTTGGAGGATTCAACTAATGAAAAACTGTTTTTT
clone size: NA; J gene: TRBJ2-2; D gene: TRBD2; V gene: TRBV4-3; CDR3 protein: CASSQDLKASGGGGELFF; CDR3 DNA: TGCGCCAGCAGCCAAGATCTAAAGGCTAGCGGGGGCGGCGGGGAGCTGTTTTTT
clone size: NA; J gene: TRBJ1-1; D gene: TRBD1; V gene: TRBV29-1; CDR3 protein: CSYHRGTKGFMNTEAFF; CDR3 DNA: TGCAGCTACCACAGGGGCACAAAGGGATTTATGAACACTGAAGCTTTCTTT
clone size: NA; J gene: TRBJ2-3; D gene: NA; V gene: TRBV5-4; CDR3 protein: CASSFLSIHTDTQYF; CDR3 DNA: TGTGCCAGCAGCTTTTTAAGCATTCACACAGATACGCAGTATTTT
clone size: NA; J gene: TRBJ2-6; D gene: TRBD1; V gene: TRBV2; CDR3 protein: CASSERDRILSGANVLTF; CDR3 DNA: TGTGCCAGCAGTGAGAGGGACAGGATCCTCTCTGGGGCCAACGTCCTGACTTTC
clone size: NA; J gene: TRBJ1-1; D gene: NA; V gene: TRBV27; CDR3 protein: CASSFHPRDTEAFF; CDR3 DNA: TGTGCCAGCAGTTTCCACCCCAGGGACACTGAAGCTTTCTTT
clone size: NA; J gene: TRBJ1-2; D gene: TRBD1; V gene: TRBV29-1; CDR3 protein: CSVQHRGNGYTF; CDR3 DNA: TGCAGCGTTCAGCACAGGGGTAACGGCTACACCTTC
clone size: NA; J gene: TRBJ1-5; D gene: NA; V gene: TRBV11-2; CDR3 protein: CASSPGGTNQPQHF; CDR3 DNA: TGTGCCAGCAGCCCGGGGGGTACTAATCAGCCCCAGCATTTT
clone size: NA; J gene: TRBJ2-1; D gene: TRBD2; V gene: TRBV2; CDR3 protein: CASRRAGVIYNEQFF; CDR3 DNA: TGTGCCAGCAGGAGAGCGGGGGTGATCTACAATGAGCAGTTCTTC
clone size: few; J gene: TRBJ1-5; D gene: NA; V gene: TRBV18; CDR3 protein: CASSPTGGNQPQHF; CDR3 DNA: TGTGCCAGCTCACCTACGGGGGGGAATCAGCCCCAGCATTTT
clone size: NA; J gene: TRBJ2-7; D gene: NA; V gene: TRBV19; CDR3 protein: CASSIGQGYEQYF; CDR3 DNA: TGTGCCAGTAGTATAGGGCAGGGCTACGAGCAGTACTTC
clone size: NA; J gene: TRBJ2-5; D gene: TRBD1; V gene: TRBV14; CDR3 protein: CASSQDRLSGTGQETQYF; CDR3 DNA: TGTGCCAGCAGCCAAGATCGGTTAAGCGGGACAGGGCAAGAGACCCAGTACTTC
clone size: NA; J gene: TRBJ1-1; D gene: NA; V gene: TRBV29-1; CDR3 protein: CSVEDRVGVREQNTEAFF; CDR3 DNA: TGCAGCGTTGAAGATCGAGTCGGGGTGAGGGAACAGAACACTGAAGCTTTCTTT
clone size: NA; J gene: TRBJ2-7; D gene: TRBD1; V gene: TRBV30; CDR3 protein: CAWSNTGTDESYEQYF; CDR3 DNA: TGTGCCTGGAGTAACACCGGGACAGATGAATCCTACGAGCAGTACTTC